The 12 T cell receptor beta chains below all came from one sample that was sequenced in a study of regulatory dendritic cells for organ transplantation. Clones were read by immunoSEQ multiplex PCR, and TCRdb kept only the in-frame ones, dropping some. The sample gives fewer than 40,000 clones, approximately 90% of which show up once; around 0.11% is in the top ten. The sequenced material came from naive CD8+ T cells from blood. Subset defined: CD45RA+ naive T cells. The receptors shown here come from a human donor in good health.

The CDR3 here is CASSSRDRVGTDTQYF. The CDR3 bases are TGTGCCAGCAGCAGCCGGGACAGGGTGGGCACAGATACGCAGTATTTT. The chain is built from TRBV11-2 and TRBJ2-3; 9 nucleotides line up with TRBD1. The CDR3 runs 16 residues. V gave up 5 bases and J gave up 1 base; unmatched junction bases: 7. Per the germline V gene, CDR1 is SGHAT and CDR2 is FQNNGV.

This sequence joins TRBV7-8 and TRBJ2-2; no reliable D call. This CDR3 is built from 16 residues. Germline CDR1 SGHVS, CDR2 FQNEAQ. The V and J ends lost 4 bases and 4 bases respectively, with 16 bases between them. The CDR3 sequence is CASSYEQIDFTGELFF. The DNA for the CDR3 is TGTGCCAGCAGCTACGAGCAGATAGACTTCACCGGGGAGCTGTTTTTT.

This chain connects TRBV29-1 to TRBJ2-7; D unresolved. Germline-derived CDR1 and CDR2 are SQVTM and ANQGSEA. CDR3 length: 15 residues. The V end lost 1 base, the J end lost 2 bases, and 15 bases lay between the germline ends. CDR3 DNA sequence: TGCAGCGTTGAAGGCCTAGGTGTCAGTCCCTACGAGCAGTACTTC. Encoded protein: CSVEGLGVSPYEQYF.

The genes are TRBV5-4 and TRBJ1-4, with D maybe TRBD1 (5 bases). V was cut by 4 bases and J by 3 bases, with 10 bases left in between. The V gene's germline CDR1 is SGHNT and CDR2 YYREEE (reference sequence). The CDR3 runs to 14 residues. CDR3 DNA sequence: TGTGCCAGCAGCAACCGGGGGGCTAATGAAAAACTGTTTTTT. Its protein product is CASSNRGANEKLFF. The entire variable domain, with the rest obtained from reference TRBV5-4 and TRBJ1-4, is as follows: ETGVTQSPTHLIKTRGQQVTLRCSSQSGHNTVSWYQQALGQGPQFIFQYYREEENGRGNFPPRFSGLQFPNYSSELNVNALELDDSALYLCASSNRGANEKLFFGSGTQLSVL.

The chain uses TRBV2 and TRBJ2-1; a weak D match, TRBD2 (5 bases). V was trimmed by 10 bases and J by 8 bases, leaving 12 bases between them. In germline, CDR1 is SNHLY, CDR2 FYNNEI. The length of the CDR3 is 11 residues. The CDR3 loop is CATHGGDEQFF. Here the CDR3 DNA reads TGTGCCACCCACGGAGGTGATGAGCAGTTCTTC.

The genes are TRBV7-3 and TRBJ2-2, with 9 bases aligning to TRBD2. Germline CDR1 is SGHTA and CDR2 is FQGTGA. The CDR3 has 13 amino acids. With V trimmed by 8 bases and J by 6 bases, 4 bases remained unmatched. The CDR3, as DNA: TGTGCCAGCGGGACTAGCCTCTCCGGGGAGCTGTTTTTT. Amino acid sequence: CASGTSLSGELFF. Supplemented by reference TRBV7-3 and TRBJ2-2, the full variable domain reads GAGVSQTPSNKVTEKGKYVELRCDPISGHTALYWYRQSLGQGPEFLIYFQGTGAADDSGLPNDRFFAVRPEGSVSTLKIQRTERGDSAVYLCASGTSLSGELFFGEGSRLTVL.

The CDR3 loop reads CASSQGRQSLGEAFF. CDR3 DNA: TGCGCCAGCAGCCAAGGGAGACAGTCCTTAGGTGAAGCTTTCTTT. This sequence joins TRBV4-1 and TRBJ1-1, with D tentatively TRBD1 (5 bases). The CDR3 has 15 residues. CDR1 is MGHRA, CDR2 YSYEKL, per germline. V was trimmed by 1 base and J by 7 bases, leaving 16 bases between them.

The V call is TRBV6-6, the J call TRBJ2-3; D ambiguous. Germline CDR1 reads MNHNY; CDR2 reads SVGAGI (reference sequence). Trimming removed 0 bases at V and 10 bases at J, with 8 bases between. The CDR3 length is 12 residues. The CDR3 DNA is TGTGCCAGCAGTTACTCAAAGCAGCCGCAGTATTTT. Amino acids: CASSYSKQPQYF.

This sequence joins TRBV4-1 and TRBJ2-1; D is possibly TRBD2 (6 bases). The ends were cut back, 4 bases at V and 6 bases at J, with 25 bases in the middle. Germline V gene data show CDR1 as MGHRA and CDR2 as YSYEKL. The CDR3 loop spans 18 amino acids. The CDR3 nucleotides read TGCGCCAGCAGCCTTAAACCTCCTATAGCGGCACGGCCCAATGAGCAGTTCTTC. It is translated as CASSLKPPIAARPNEQFF.

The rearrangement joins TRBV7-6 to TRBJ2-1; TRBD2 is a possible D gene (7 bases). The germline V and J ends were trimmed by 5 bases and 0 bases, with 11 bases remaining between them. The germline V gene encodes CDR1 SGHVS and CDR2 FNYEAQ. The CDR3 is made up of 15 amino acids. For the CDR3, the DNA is TGTGCCAGCAGCAGGGGGGGAAGCTCCTACAATGAGCAGTTCTTC. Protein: CASSRGGSSYNEQFF.

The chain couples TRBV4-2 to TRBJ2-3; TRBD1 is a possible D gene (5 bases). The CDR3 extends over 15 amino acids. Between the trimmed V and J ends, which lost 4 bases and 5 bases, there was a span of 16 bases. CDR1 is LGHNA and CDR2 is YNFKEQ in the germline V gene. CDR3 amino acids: CASSPRARLGDTQYF. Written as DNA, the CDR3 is TGTGCCAGCAGCCCCAGGGCCCGGTTGGGAGATACGCAGTATTTT.

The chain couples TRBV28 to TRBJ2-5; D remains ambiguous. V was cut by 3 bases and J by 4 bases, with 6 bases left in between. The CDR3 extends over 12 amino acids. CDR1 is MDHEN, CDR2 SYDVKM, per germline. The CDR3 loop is CASSLGTETQYF. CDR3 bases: TGTGCCAGCAGTTTGGGAACAGAGACCCAGTACTTC.